Given below is one T cell receptor (beta chain) in context. The antigen is undetermined. CDR3 length equals 15 residues. Germline V CDR1 and CDR2: SGHTA, FQGTGA. The sample originates from a study of CXCR3-negative and CXCR3-positive naive CD8 T cells. Study-level results: Memory, not naive, CXCR3-negative and CXCR3-positive cells differed in TRBV-TRBJ usage. Surface CD5 looked about the same in the naive subsets, so the authors worked out TCR strength from TRB CDR3 properties. CXCR3-positive naive cells had TRB CDR3s that were more hydrophobic than CXCR3-negative naive cells had.

Preparation of TRB cDNA libraries relied on 5' RACE carrying UMI labels. TCRdb re-called the 5' RACE reads and shows each CDR3 protein once, DNA omitted. The sample holds some 53,000 distinct CDR3 sequences. Sequenced material: naive CXCR3+ CD8+ T cells from blood. Subset meaning: CD45RO-CCR7+CD27+CD95- naive CD8+ T cells expressing CXCR3 (TNR3+). The TCR originated in a human donor in good health. Some clones in this sample may be carry-over from other donors' samples. V gene TRBV7-3 combines with J gene TRBJ2-1; no DNA is available, so the TRBD2 call from TCRdb remains unchecked. CDR3 sequence: CASSLGAGNYNEQFF.